This record covers a single T cell receptor (beta chain). Its antigen is unknown. Assay used: immunoSEQ multiplex PCR; TCRdb lists only in-frame clones, some missing. The table shows roughly 23,000 clones, with 80% to 90% occurring only once. Trimming removed 2 bases at V and 1 base at J, with 7 bases between. Germline CDR1 reads SGHTS; CDR2 reads YDEGEE. The CDR3 sequence is 14 residues long. The data were obtained in a study of OX40 agonist ivuxolimab in advanced cancers. At the level of the study: Dosing consisted of intravenous ivuxolimab at 0.01 to 10 mg/kg every 2 weeks. Study-wide findings and caveats: Some patients without response likewise showed low normalized clonal expansion.

The receptor was isolated from an adult with an advanced solid tumor such as melanoma, head and neck, liver or kidney cancer. The chain employs TRBV5-8 and TRBJ1-5; D not certain. The material was CD4+ or CD8+ T cells sorted from blood, obtained in a trial of the OX40 agonist ivuxolimab. CDR3 in amino acids: CASSFSRSNQPQHF. CDR3 nucleotides: TGTGCCAGCAGCTTCTCCCGGAGCAATCAGCCCCAGCATTTT.